This paragraph covers one T cell receptor (beta chain) sequence. The antigen it binds to is not known. Base qualities are not provided; no much larger clone lies one nucleotide away. This specimen belongs to a study of T-cell memory formation after mild COVID-19 (dated by TCRdb to the early 2020s). Regarding the study in general: Most TCR sequence clusters were specific to one of the two donors. In a couple of donors, T-cell clones that expanded and contracted after mild COVID-19 were followed by sequencing TCRalpha and TCRbeta repertoires longitudinally. Two young, previously healthy adult volunteers made up the cohort, one male and one female. Points the paper makes about the study in general: The second-wave clones that peaked on day 37 were not confirmed to be SARS-CoV-2 specific. Contracting CD4+ clones turned up mainly in the CM and EM memory subsets, whereas EMRA was where CD8+ clones were enriched. Only a couple of mild cases were covered by the study, and larger cohorts that include severe cases with pre-infection samples were considered necessary. Some responding clones were detected in pre-infection memory, suggesting pre-existing cross-reactive memory T cells joined the SARS-CoV-2 response. Balanced CD4/CD8 phenotypes were observed for clones contracting from day 15 to 85, whereas a bias towards CD4+ was observed for a second wave of clones expanding from day 15 to 37.

From the germline V gene (reference sequence), CDR1 is SGHKS and CDR2 is YYEKEE. The cysteine opens and the phenylalanine closes a CDR3 of 13 amino acids. The sequence is cut down to CDR3 DNA, 39 bases in frame from base 1. Trimming takes 0 bases from V and 8 bases from J, and the germline ends sit 9 bases apart. PBMCs were isolated by Ficoll-Paque density gradient centrifugation. This sample was sequenced with an Illumina NovaSeq 6000. TCRalpha and TCRbeta cDNA libraries were built by 5'RACE with constant-segment primers, adding sample barcodes and unique molecular identifiers. Trizol reagent was used to extract RNA from every sample. Libraries were amplified in two PCR steps, with a second sample barcode and Illumina TruSeq adapters added in the second step. Libraries were sequenced on an Illumina NovaSeq with 2 x 150 bp paired-end reads. Concerning the study's data processing: With migec v1.2.7, reads were demultiplexed and then collapsed into UMI-guided consensus sequences. Using mixcr v2.1.11, the UMI consensuses were aligned to TRA and TRB V and J templates and assembled into clonotypes. Clonotypes were classified as expanded or contracted when called significant by both edgeR and NoisET, with noise models trained on biological replicates. edgeR calls used a false discovery rate-adjusted p below 0.01 and a log2 fold-change threshold of 1. As an exploratory analysis of dynamics, max-normalized trajectories of the 1000 most abundant clonotypes were examined by PCA with hierarchical clustering. Separately sequenced CD4+ and CD8+ repertoires were used to assign the CD4 or CD8 phenotype of responding clones. The public reads were reprocessed in TCRdb via fastp at Q25 and MiXCR, keeping in-frame beta chains. Rows matching on CDR3 protein sequence are summarized as one entry with the most common DNA and genes. These V and J calls derive from TCRdb rather than the authors' analysis. Within this sample are hundreds of thousands of distinct CDR3 sequences, with 15% to 20% of them counted one time only. Roughly 21% of the sample is held by the ten biggest clonotypes.

The receptor was derived from a man aged 18 to 29 who had mild COVID-19 (a few samples of this study predate the infection). The sample titles of this study are shuffled in the database, so cell type and time point are left out; the donor was told from shared clones. The sequence joins TRBV5-5 to TRBJ2-4; the D match is possibly TRBD1 or TRBD2, with 5 bases aligned in each. The specimen sequenced was PBMCs or a T cell subset sorted from them (not recorded which). The sequenced DNA: TGTGCCAGCAGCTTGGATGGGGGATACATTCAGTACTTC. It specifies CASSLDGGYIQYF.